Listed here is a single T cell receptor beta chain. Its antigen is not yet known. Base qualities are missing; no much larger clone stands one base away. V and J lose 5 bases and 13 bases, and a span of 19 bases separates them. The CDR3, from cysteine to phenylalanine, totals 13 residues. The kept DNA is CDR3 alone, 39 bases in frame from the first base. As encoded in the germline V gene (reference sequence), CDR1 is LNHDA while CDR2 is SQIVND. The immunoSEQ Assay, a bias-controlled multiplex PCR, was used to amplify TCRbeta CDR3 regions from genomic DNA. Per the original workflow: The number of nucleated cells in each sample was estimated from the amplification of reference gene primers within the assay. To quantify the absolute abundance of each unique TCRbeta CDR3 rearrangement, sequence reads were collapsed and filtered. For each sample, productive Simpson clonality was calculated by taking the square root of Simpson's diversity index across productive rearrangements. The immuneACCESS repertoire file appears here via TCRdb, limited to in-frame rearrangements. These files lack a portion of the clones; in checked studies, under half of the deficit traces to unresolved V genes, and the cause of the others is not known. The V and J calls and clone size come from that table; D and trimming were worked out from the DNA. For this sample there are a few hundred thousand clones; about nine tenths appear just once. The ten most abundant clones make up 6.9% of the sample.

The source of the sample is a study of blood T cell repertoires in COVID-19 (TCRdb year 2020). For the wider study: Collaborator samples came from the United States, Italy and Spain and covered acute and convalescent phases of COVID-19. The prospective study material was composed of cDNA or gDNA derived from T cells, B-cell-depleted T cells, or PBMCs. The dataset comprised deeply sampled blood TCRbeta repertoires from subjects exposed to, actively infected with, or recovered from COVID-19. The repertoires were released in a freely available public database intended as a resource for research on the immune response to SARS-CoV-2. The samples were drawn from the first 160 participants of the ongoing ImmuneRACE study and from about 1,200 subjects provided by 6 global collaborators. The sample metadata nearly always contained a de-identified subject ID, COVID-19 status, age in years and sex. Where HLA class I and class II types were available, the types were taken from metadata supplied by the sample provider, not from assay-based typing.

Here is what the overall study found, with its caveats: Clinical and demographic metadata were provided uncurated, with the amount varying by source and participant.

Another Seattle source contributed samples from volunteer blood donors who had recovered from COVID-19. Collaborating institutions collected whole blood in K2EDTA tubes following their own protocols. For TCRbeta analysis, collaborators shipped samples in one of three forms: frozen whole blood, isolated PBMCs, or DNA extracted from either of those sample types. The origin of this receptor is a woman aged 25 to 39 who had recovered from COVID-19. Sequencing used peripheral blood. The chain uses TRBV19 and TRBJ2-3, with an unclear D gene assignment. The CDR3 region has the sequence CASSSTTRNPKYF. The base sequence is TGTGCCAGTAGTTCTACTACCCGCAATCCAAAGTATTTT.